The clone carrying this T cell receptor beta chain has only a few counts. Antigen: not known. The sample is drawn from a study of CD8+CD57+ T cells in acquired aplastic anemia. Background on the study: Sorted cells (CD4+ and CD8+) yielded DNA amounts that averaged 3.2 ug. Broader study findings: Patients showed no significant difference from controls in CD8+ Simpson's diversity.

TCR beta VDJ and CDR3 profiles were obtained from a genomic DNA template. One entry per CDR3 protein, called by TCRdb with MiXCR from the reads. This repertoire shows 350,000 to 450,000 distinct CDR3 sequences, around 68% found once; its top ten account for approximately 4%. With 5 bases removed from V and 1 base from J, the gap between germline ends came to 12 bases. This CDR3 region has 14 residues. CDR1 is SEHNR and CDR2 is FQNEAQ in the germline V gene (reference sequence). Sequenced: sorted CD4+, CD8+, or CD8+CD57+ T cells (not recorded which) from PBMCs. The origin of this receptor is a human donor in good health, serving as a control. This chain uses TRBV7-9 with TRBJ2-7; D is undetermined. CDR3 DNA sequence: TGTGCCAGCAGCCACGCGGTCAGTTCCTACGAGCAGTACTTC. This codes for CASSHAVSSYEQYF. The variable domain in full, with the rest retrieved from reference TRBV7-9 and TRBJ2-7, is DTGVSQNPRHKITKRGQNVTFRCDPISEHNRLYWYRQTLGQGPEFLTYFQNEAQLEKSRLLSDRFSAERPKGSFSTLEIQRTEQGDSAMYLCASSHAVSSYEQYFGPGTRLTVT.